Listed below are T cell receptor beta chains from one sample, sequenced in a study of T cell changes during pregnancy in multiple sclerosis. Clones were sequenced by immunoSEQ multiplex PCR, and TCRdb holds only the in-frame ones, with some missing. The sample contains roughly 100,000 clones, 85% to 95% of which appear only once. The sample consisted of peripheral blood, taken after pregnancy. All receptors come from a female donor with multiple sclerosis, enrolled in a pregnancy study. Both conserved end residues are trimmed from each CDR3. D genes are given only for firm matches. Clone size is given for some rows only: seen once, a few or many times, or a class if the clone is expanded.

V gene	clone size	J gene	D gene	CDR3 protein
TRBV2	NA	TRBJ2-5	TRBD2	ASSEVPGGTQY
TRBV15	NA	TRBJ2-1	NA	ATSRDRGSEQF
TRBV7-9	NA	TRBJ1-1	NA	ASRGRVPEAF
TRBV6-1	NA	TRBJ2-7	NA	ASSETGISYEQY
TRBV19	NA	TRBJ2-1	TRBD1	ASSFYRGLNYNEQF
TRBV11-3	NA	TRBJ2-1	TRBD1	ASSRGGQGDSEQF
TRBV5-4	NA	TRBJ2-1	TRBD2	ASSPGGLAEDYNEQF
TRBV30	once	TRBJ1-2	NA	AWSASGDYGYT
TRBV7-2	once	TRBJ2-2	NA	ASSVEGLGELF
TRBV28	NA	TRBJ1-2	NA	ASSLSDSYGYT